The clone carrying this T cell receptor beta chain appeared many times. What it recognizes is unknown. This sample stems from a study of T cell repertoires in cytomegalovirus infection. General observations from the study: The cumulative frequency of public TCR beta families identified carriers of CMV plus the relevant HLA.

TCRdb ran MiXCR on the reads and lists one entry per CDR3 protein. The sample includes about 76,000 distinct CDR3 sequences, around 3.4% of them seen just once. The TCR was taken from a human donor in good health (CMV status not recorded). Some clones in this sample may be carry-over from other donors' samples. The sample consisted of PBMCs.

The CDR3 bases are TGCAGCGTTGAATTTGCCTACGAGCAGTACTTC. It encodes CSVEFAYEQYF. The chain employs TRBV29-1 and TRBJ2-7; the D is unclear. The V end was cut by 2 bases, the J end by 2 bases, with 4 bases between. Germline values: CDR1 SQVTM, CDR2 ANQGSEA. This CDR3 region has 11 residues.